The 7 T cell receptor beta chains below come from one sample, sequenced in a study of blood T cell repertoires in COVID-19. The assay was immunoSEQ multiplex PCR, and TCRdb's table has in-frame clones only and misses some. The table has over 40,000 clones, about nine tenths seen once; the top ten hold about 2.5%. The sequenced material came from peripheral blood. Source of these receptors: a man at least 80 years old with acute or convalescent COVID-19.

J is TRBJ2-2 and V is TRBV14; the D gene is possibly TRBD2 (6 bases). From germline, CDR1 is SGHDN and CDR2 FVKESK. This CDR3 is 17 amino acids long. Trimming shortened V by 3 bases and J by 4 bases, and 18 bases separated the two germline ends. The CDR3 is CASSHPLFGGSTGELFF. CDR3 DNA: TGTGCCAGCAGCCATCCTCTGTTTGGAGGGTCCACCGGGGAGCTGTTTTTT.

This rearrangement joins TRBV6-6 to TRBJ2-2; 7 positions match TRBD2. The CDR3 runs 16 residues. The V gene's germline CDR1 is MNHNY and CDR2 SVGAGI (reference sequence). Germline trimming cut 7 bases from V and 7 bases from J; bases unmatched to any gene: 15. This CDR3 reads CASTVTAPGGGGELFF. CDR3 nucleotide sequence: TGTGCCAGCACCGTTACTGCCCCGGGGGGAGGCGGGGAGCTGTTTTTT.

CDR3 in amino acids: CASSPSGSSYNEQFF. CDR3 in DNA: TGTGCCAGCAGCCCCAGCGGAAGCTCCTACAATGAGCAGTTCTTC. The V gene is TRBV9, the J gene TRBJ2-1; tentatively, D is TRBD2 (5 bases). The germline V gene has CDR1 SGDLS and CDR2 YYNGEE. This CDR3 is built from 15 residues. The V gene lost 4 bases and the J gene lost 0 bases, with 11 bases spanning the gap. The full variable domain, in which reference TRBV9 and TRBJ2-1 provide the parts outside the CDR3, is DSGVTQTPKHLITATGQRVTLRCSPRSGDLSVYWYQQSLDQGLQFLIQYYNGEERAKGNILERFSAQQFPDLHSELNLSSLELGDSALYFCASSPSGSSYNEQFFGPGTRLTVL.

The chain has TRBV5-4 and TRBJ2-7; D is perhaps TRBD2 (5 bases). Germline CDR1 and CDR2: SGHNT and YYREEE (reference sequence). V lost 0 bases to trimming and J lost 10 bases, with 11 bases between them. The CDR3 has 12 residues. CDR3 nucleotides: TGTGCCAGCAGCTTGGCCGGGAAGCCTCAGTACTTC. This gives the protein CASSLAGKPQYF.

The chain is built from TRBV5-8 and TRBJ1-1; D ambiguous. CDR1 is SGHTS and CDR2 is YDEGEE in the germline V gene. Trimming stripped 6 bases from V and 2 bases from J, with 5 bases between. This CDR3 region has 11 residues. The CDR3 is CASKSNTEAFF. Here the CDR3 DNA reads TGTGCCAGCAAAAGCAACACTGAAGCTTTCTTT.

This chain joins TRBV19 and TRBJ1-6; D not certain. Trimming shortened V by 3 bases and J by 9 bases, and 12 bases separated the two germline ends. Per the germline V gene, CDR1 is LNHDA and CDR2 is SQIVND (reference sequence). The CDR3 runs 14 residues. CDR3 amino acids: CASSIGQAGSPLHF. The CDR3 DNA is TGTGCCAGTAGTATTGGCCAGGCGGGTTCACCCCTCCACTTT.

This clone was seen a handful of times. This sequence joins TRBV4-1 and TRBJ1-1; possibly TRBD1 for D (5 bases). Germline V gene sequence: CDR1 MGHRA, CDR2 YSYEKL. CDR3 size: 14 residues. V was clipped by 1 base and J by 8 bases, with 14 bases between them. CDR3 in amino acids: CASSQGSRQGEAFF. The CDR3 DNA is TGCGCCAGCAGCCAAGGGTCAAGGCAGGGCGAAGCTTTCTTT.